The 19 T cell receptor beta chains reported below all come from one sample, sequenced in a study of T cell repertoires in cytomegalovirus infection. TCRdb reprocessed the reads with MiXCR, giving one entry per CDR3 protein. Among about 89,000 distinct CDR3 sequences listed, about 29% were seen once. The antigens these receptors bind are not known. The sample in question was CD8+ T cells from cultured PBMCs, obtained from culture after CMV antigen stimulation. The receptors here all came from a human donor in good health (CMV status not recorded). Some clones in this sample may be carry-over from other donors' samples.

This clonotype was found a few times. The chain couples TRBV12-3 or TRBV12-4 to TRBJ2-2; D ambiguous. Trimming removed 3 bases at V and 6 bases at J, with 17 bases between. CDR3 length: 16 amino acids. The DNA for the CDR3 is TGTGCCAGCAGTTTGAGTGCCGTCAGGTCCTCCGGGGAGCTGTTTTTT. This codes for CASSLSAVRSSGELFF.

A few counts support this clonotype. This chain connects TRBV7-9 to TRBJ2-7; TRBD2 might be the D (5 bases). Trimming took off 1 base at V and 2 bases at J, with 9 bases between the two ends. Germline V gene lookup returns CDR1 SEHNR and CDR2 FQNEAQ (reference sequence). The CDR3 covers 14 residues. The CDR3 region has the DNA TGTGCCAGCAGCTTAGTGGGGAGACCCTACGAGCAGTACTTC. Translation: CASSLVGRPYEQYF.

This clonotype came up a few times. The CDR3 protein is CASSFRRNSYEQYF. CDR3 nucleotides: TGTGCCAGCAGTTTTCGCCGGAATTCCTACGAGCAGTACTTC. The chain is built from TRBV28 and TRBJ2-7; D gene unclear. V dropped 3 bases and J dropped 1 base, with 10 bases sitting between them. Looked up from germline, CDR1 is MDHEN and CDR2 is SYDVKM. The CDR3 loop spans 14 amino acids.

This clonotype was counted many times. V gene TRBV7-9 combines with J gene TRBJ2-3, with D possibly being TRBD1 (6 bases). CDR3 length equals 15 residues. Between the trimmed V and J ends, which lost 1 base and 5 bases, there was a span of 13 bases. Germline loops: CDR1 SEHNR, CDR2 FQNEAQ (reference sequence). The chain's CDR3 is CASSLVMGAGDTQYF. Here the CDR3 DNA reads TGTGCCAGCAGCTTAGTAATGGGGGCGGGAGATACGCAGTATTTT. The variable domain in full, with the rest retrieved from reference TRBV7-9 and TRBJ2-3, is DTGVSQNPRHKITKRGQNVTFRCDPISEHNRLYWYRQTLGQGPEFLTYFQNEAQLEKSRLLSDRFSAERPKGSFSTLEIQRTEQGDSAMYLCASSLVMGAGDTQYFGPGTRLTVL.

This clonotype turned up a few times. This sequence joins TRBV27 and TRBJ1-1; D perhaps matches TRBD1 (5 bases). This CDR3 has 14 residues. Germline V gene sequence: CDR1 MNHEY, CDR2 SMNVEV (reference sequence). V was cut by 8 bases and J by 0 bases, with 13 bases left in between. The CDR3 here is CASGGSGMNTEAFF. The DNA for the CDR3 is TGTGCCAGCGGGGGATCGGGGATGAACACTGAAGCTTTCTTT.

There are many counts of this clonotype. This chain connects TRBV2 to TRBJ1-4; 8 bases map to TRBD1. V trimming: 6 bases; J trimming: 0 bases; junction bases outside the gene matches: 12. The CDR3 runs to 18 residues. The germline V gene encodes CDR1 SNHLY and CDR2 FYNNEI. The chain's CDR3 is CASSHPRDRTTTNEKLFF. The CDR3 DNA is TGTGCCAGCAGCCACCCCCGGGACAGGACTACAACTAATGAAAAACTGTTTTTT.

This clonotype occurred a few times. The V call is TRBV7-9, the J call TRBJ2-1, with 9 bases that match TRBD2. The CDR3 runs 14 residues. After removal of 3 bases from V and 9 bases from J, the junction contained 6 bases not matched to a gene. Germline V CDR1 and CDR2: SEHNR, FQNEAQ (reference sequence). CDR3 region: CASSLGGGASEQFF. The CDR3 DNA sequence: TGTGCCAGCAGCTTGGGCGGGGGGGCAAGTGAGCAGTTCTTC.

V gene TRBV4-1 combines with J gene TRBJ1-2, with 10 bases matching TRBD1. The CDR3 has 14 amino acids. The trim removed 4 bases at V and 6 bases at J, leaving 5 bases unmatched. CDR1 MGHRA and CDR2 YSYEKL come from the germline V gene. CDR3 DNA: TGCGCCAGCAGCCGCGGACAGGGGGTTGATGGCTACACCTTC. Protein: CASSRGQGVDGYTF.

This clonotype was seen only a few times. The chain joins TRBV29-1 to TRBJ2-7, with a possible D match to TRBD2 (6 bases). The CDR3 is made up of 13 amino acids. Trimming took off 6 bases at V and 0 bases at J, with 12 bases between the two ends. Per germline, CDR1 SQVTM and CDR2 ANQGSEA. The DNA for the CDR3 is TGCAGCGTCCGGGACGGGAGCTCCTACGAGCAGTACTTC. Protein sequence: CSVRDGSSYEQYF.

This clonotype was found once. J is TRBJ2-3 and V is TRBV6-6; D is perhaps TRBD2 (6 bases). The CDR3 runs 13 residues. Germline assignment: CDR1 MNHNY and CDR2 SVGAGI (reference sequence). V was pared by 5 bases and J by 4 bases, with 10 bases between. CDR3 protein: CASSTGLPDTQYF. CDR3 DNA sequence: TGTGCCAGCAGTACCGGACTACCAGATACGCAGTATTTT.

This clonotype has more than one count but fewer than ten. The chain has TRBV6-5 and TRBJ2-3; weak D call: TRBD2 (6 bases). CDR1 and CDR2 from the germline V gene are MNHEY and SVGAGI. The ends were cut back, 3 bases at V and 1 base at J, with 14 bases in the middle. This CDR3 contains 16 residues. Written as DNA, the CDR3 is TGTGCCAGCAGTTATTTCCCTAGCGATCGCACAGATACGCAGTATTTT. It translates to CASSYFPSDRTDTQYF.

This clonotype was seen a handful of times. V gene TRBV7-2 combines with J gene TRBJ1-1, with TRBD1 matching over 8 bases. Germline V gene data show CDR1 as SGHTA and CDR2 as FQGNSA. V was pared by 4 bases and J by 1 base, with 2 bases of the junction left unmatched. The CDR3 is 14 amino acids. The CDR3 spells CASSWGQANTEAFF. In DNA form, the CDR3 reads TGTGCCAGCAGCTGGGGACAGGCGAACACTGAAGCTTTCTTT.

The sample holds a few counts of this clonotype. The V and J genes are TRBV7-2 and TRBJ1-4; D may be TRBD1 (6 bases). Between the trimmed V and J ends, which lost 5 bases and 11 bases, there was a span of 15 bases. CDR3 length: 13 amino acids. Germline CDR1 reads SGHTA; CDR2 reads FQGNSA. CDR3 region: CASSTRRTEKLFF. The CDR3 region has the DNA TGTGCCAGCAGCACCAGAAGGACAGAGAAACTGTTTTTT. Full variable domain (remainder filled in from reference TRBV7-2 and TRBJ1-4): GAGVSQSPSNKVTEKGKDVELRCDPISGHTALYWYRQSLGQGLEFLIYFQGNSAPDKSGLPSDRFSAERTGGSVSTLTIQRTQQEDSAVYLCASSTRRTEKLFFGSGTQLSVL.

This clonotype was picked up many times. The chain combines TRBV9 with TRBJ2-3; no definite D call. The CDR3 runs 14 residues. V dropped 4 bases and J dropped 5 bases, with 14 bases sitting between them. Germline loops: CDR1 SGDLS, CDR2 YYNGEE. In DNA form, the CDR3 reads TGTGCCAGCAGCACGGGCCCACACGGAGATACGCAGTATTTT. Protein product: CASSTGPHGDTQYF.

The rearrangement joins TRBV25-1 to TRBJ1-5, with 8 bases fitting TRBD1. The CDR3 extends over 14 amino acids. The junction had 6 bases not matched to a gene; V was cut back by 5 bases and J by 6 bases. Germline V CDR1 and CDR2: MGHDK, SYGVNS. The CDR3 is CASSRTGPLQPQHF. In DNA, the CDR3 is TGTGCCAGCAGTAGGACAGGGCCGCTTCAGCCCCAGCATTTT.

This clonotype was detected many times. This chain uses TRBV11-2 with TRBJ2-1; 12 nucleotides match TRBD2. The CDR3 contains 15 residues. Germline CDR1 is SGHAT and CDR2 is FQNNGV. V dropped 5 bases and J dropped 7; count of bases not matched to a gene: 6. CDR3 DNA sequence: TGTGCCAGCAGCCTACTAGCGGGGGGACCTAATGAGCAGTTCTTC. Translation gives CASSLLAGGPNEQFF.

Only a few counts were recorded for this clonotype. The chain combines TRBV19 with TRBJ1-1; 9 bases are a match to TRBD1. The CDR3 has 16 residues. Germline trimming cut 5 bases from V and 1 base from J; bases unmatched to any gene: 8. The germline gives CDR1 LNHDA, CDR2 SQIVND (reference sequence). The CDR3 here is CASSVGTGLWNTEAFF. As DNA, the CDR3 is TGTGCCAGTAGTGTAGGGACAGGGTTGTGGAACACTGAAGCTTTCTTT.

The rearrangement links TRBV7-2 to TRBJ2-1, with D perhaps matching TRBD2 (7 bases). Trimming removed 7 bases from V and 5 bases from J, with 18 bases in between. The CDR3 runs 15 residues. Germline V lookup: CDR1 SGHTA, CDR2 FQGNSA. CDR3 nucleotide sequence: TGTGCCAGCACCCCCATGGGGGGGCCCCACAATGAGCAGTTCTTC. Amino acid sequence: CASTPMGGPHNEQFF.

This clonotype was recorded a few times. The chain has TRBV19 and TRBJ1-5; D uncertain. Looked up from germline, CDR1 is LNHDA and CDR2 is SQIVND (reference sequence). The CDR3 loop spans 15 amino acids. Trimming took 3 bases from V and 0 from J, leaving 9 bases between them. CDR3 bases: TGTGCCAGTAGTATTTTCACGGATAGCAATCAGCCCCAGCATTTT. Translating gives CASSIFTDSNQPQHF. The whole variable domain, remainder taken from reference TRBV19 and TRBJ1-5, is DGGITQSPKYLFRKEGQNVTLSCEQNLNHDAMYWYRQDPGQGLRLIYYSQIVNDFQKGDIAEGYSVSREKKESFPLTVTSAQKNPTAFYLCASSIFTDSNQPQHFGDGTRLSIL.